This T cell receptor (beta chain) stems from a study of low-dose radiotherapy and immunotherapy resistance in tumors. In germline, CDR1 is SGHTA, CDR2 FQGNSA. The CDR3 runs 12 residues. V was trimmed by 7 bases and J by 6 bases, leaving 10 bases between them. Time point here: after trial treatment. The treatment: LDRT plus nivolumab, ipilimumab, low-dose cyclophosphamide and aspirin (RACIN trial). Primers used for first-strand cDNA, a TRAV- and TRBV-specific set, covered both alpha and beta chains. TCR amplification ran roughly 20 PCR cycles using constant-region and V-primer adapter primers. TCRdb itself ran the reads through MiXCR, one entry per CDR3 protein. This sample has about 30,000 distinct CDR3 sequences, with approximately 49% found just once. This clonotype is medium-sized (0.01 to 0.1%) within its sample.

This clonotype was obtained from a male donor with gallbladder cancer. This material consisted of PBMCs, taken after low-dose radiotherapy plus immunotherapy. V gene TRBV7-2 combines with J gene TRBJ2-1; no firm D call. CDR3 DNA sequence: TGTGCCAGCACCCATCGCGTCAATGAGCAGTTCTTC. Amino acids: CASTHRVNEQFF.